This is a list of T cell receptor beta chains from one sample in a study of radiotherapy plus CTLA-4 blockade in lung cancer. Profiled with immunoSEQ multiplex PCR; TCRdb holds only in-frame clones, not every one. The sample has about 48,000 clones, 75% to 90% seen once. The input for sequencing was peripheral blood, taken from a patient treated with radiotherapy plus ipilimumab. The origin of the receptors is a human donor with non-small cell lung cancer that progressed on radiotherapy plus ipilimumab. Some clones in this sample may be carry-over from other donors' samples. Both conserved end residues are part of each CDR3. D genes are given only for firm matches. Clone size is given for some rows only: seen once, a few or many times, or a class if the clone is expanded.

D gene: NA
V gene: TRBV30
J gene: TRBJ2-4
clone size: NA
CDR3 DNA: TGTGCCTGGAGTGCGGACAGAGCCAAAAACATTCAGTACTTC
CDR3 protein: CAWSADRAKNIQYF

D gene: NA
V gene: TRBV4-1
J gene: TRBJ2-7
clone size: once
CDR3 DNA: TGCGCCAGCAGCCAGCGGGACGGATCCTACGAGCAGTACTTC
CDR3 protein: CASSQRDGSYEQYF

D gene: NA
V gene: TRBV7-3
J gene: TRBJ1-1
clone size: many
CDR3 DNA: TGTGCCAGCAGCCGCGGAGGGAACACTGAAGCTTTCTTT
CDR3 protein: CASSRGGNTEAFF

D gene: NA
V gene: TRBV5-6
J gene: TRBJ1-1
clone size: NA
CDR3 DNA: TGTGCCAGCAGCTTAGGTCGGCTGAGGGCTTTCTTT
CDR3 protein: CASSLGRLRAFF

D gene: TRBD1
V gene: TRBV29-1
J gene: TRBJ2-1
clone size: NA
CDR3 DNA: TGCAGCGTTGAAGGACAGGGGGCGATAGGGGAGCAGTTCTTC
CDR3 protein: CSVEGQGAIGEQFF

D gene: NA
V gene: TRBV4-1
J gene: TRBJ2-7
clone size: few
CDR3 DNA: TGCGCCAGCAGCCAAGATCCCGCAGGAGGCGAGCAGTACTTC
CDR3 protein: CASSQDPAGGEQYF

D gene: TRBD1
V gene: TRBV19
J gene: TRBJ1-1
clone size: few
CDR3 DNA: TGTGCCAGTAAGAACGACAGGGTGCGGGCTTTCTTT
CDR3 protein: CASKNDRVRAFF

D gene: TRBD1
V gene: TRBV19
J gene: TRBJ1-3
clone size: NA
CDR3 DNA: TGTGCCAGTAGTATCCTCCGCGGGACAGGCTCTGGAAACACCATATATTTT
CDR3 protein: CASSILRGTGSGNTIYF

D gene: TRBD1
V gene: TRBV6-5
J gene: TRBJ2-7
clone size: medium-sized
CDR3 DNA: TGTGCCAGCAGTTACAGAAGGGACAGATCCTACGAGCAGTACTTC
CDR3 protein: CASSYRRDRSYEQYF

D gene: NA
V gene: TRBV11-3
J gene: TRBJ2-1
clone size: NA
CDR3 DNA: TGTGCCAGCAGCTTAATACGGGGGGCCTCTTACAATGAGCAGTTCTTC
CDR3 protein: CASSLIRGASYNEQFF

D gene: NA
V gene: TRBV6-5
J gene: TRBJ1-3
clone size: few
CDR3 DNA: TGTGCCAGCAGTTACGGATGGAGCTCTGGAAACACCATATATTTT
CDR3 protein: CASSYGWSSGNTIYF

D gene: TRBD2
V gene: TRBV11-2
J gene: TRBJ2-1
clone size: NA
CDR3 DNA: TGTGCCAGCAGCCCGGGGGGGTCCTACAATGAGCAGTTCTTC
CDR3 protein: CASSPGGSYNEQFF

D gene: TRBD1
V gene: TRBV14
J gene: TRBJ1-2
clone size: NA
CDR3 DNA: TGTGCCAGCAGCCAAGGGACAGGTACCTATGGCTACACCTTC
CDR3 protein: CASSQGTGTYGYTF

D gene: TRBD2
V gene: TRBV5-1
J gene: TRBJ2-7
clone size: once
CDR3 DNA: TGCGCCAGCCGGACTAGCGGGGCGACCTACGAGCAGTACTTC
CDR3 protein: CASRTSGATYEQYF

D gene: TRBD1
V gene: TRBV5-1
J gene: TRBJ2-1
clone size: NA
CDR3 DNA: TGCGCCAGCAGCGCAGGACAGGGGGCGGGAAATGAGCAGTTCTTC
CDR3 protein: CASSAGQGAGNEQFF

D gene: NA
V gene: TRBV10-1
J gene: TRBJ2-5
clone size: NA
CDR3 DNA: TGCGCCAGCAGACAGGGTCAAAGGGAGACCCAGTACTTC
CDR3 protein: CASRQGQRETQYF

D gene: TRBD2
V gene: TRBV27
J gene: TRBJ2-1
clone size: NA
CDR3 DNA: TGTGCCAGCAGTCCGACAGCGGGAAGACCGGGGTATGAGCAGTTCTTC
CDR3 protein: CASSPTAGRPGYEQFF

D gene: TRBD1
V gene: TRBV25-1
J gene: TRBJ2-1
clone size: NA
CDR3 DNA: TGTGCCAGCACCTCAGGGGGCGCTTACGATGAGCAGTTCTTC
CDR3 protein: CASTSGGAYDEQFF

D gene: NA
V gene: TRBV29-1
J gene: TRBJ2-5
clone size: NA
CDR3 DNA: TGCAGCGTTGAAGATGGCACAGGGACCCAGTACTTC
CDR3 protein: CSVEDGTGTQYF

D gene: TRBD1
V gene: TRBV6-1
J gene: TRBJ1-2
clone size: NA
CDR3 DNA: TGTGCCAGCAGTCACCAGGGACAGCGCGGGGGCTACACCTTC
CDR3 protein: CASSHQGQRGGYTF

D gene: TRBD1
V gene: TRBV27
J gene: TRBJ2-5
clone size: NA
CDR3 DNA: TGTGCCAGCAGTCGGGACAGGGGATACCAAGAGACCCAGTACTTC
CDR3 protein: CASSRDRGYQETQYF

D gene: NA
V gene: TRBV6-1
J gene: TRBJ1-5
clone size: NA
CDR3 DNA: TGTGCCAGCAGTGGGCTCCCCTCGGAGGCTCAGCCCCAGCATTTT
CDR3 protein: CASSGLPSEAQPQHF

D gene: TRBD1
V gene: TRBV7-9
J gene: TRBJ2-2
clone size: NA
CDR3 DNA: TGTGCCAGCAGCACCCGAGGGACAGGGACCACCGGGGAGCTGTTTTTT
CDR3 protein: CASSTRGTGTTGELFF

D gene: NA
V gene: TRBV11-2
J gene: TRBJ1-2
clone size: few
CDR3 DNA: TGTGCCAGCAGCCCCGAGGGCTATGGCTACACCTTC
CDR3 protein: CASSPEGYGYTF

D gene: TRBD2
V gene: TRBV29-1
J gene: TRBJ2-1
clone size: NA
CDR3 DNA: TGCAGCGTTGCTAGCGGGAGGGGGTCCTACAATGAGCAGTTCTTC
CDR3 protein: CSVASGRGSYNEQFF

D gene: NA
V gene: TRBV9
J gene: TRBJ1-1
clone size: NA
CDR3 DNA: TGTGCCAGCAGCGTAGTATTAACAGGGGAAGCTTTCTTT
CDR3 protein: CASSVVLTGEAFF

D gene: NA
V gene: TRBV12-5
J gene: TRBJ1-6
clone size: NA
CDR3 DNA: TGTGCTAGTGGTTTCGACTATTCACCCCTCCACTTT
CDR3 protein: CASGFDYSPLHF

D gene: TRBD2
V gene: TRBV9
J gene: TRBJ2-1
clone size: NA
CDR3 DNA: TGTGCCAGCAGCGTAGAGGGCGGGGGGGCGACATGGAATGAGCAGTTCTTC
CDR3 protein: CASSVEGGGATWNEQFF

D gene: NA
V gene: TRBV18
J gene: TRBJ2-2
clone size: NA
CDR3 DNA: TGTGCCAGCTCACCACCCCAGGGTAGCACCGGGGAGCTGTTTTTT
CDR3 protein: CASSPPQGSTGELFF

D gene: TRBD1
V gene: TRBV27
J gene: TRBJ1-1
clone size: NA
CDR3 DNA: TGTGCCAGCAGGGACAGGAGGAACACTGAAGCTTTCTTT
CDR3 protein: CASRDRRNTEAFF

D gene: NA
V gene: TRBV13
J gene: TRBJ1-2
clone size: NA
CDR3 DNA: TGTGCCAGCAGCTTTATGGACAGCCAAAACTATGGCCACACCTTC
CDR3 protein: CASSFMDSQNYGHTF

D gene: TRBD1
V gene: TRBV27
J gene: TRBJ2-6
clone size: NA
CDR3 DNA: TGTGCCAGCAGTTCAACAGGGGGCGCTTTCTCTGGGGCCAACGTCCTGACTTTC
CDR3 protein: CASSSTGGAFSGANVLTF

D gene: TRBD1
V gene: TRBV19
J gene: TRBJ1-1
clone size: NA
CDR3 DNA: TGTGCCAGTAGTCCCTCAGGGGGCCCGAACACTGAAGCTTTCTTT
CDR3 protein: CASSPSGGPNTEAFF

D gene: TRBD2
V gene: TRBV19
J gene: TRBJ2-1
clone size: NA
CDR3 DNA: TGTGCCAGCAGGACTAGCGGACTATACAATGAGCAGTTCTTC
CDR3 protein: CASRTSGLYNEQFF

D gene: TRBD1
V gene: TRBV10-3
J gene: TRBJ1-2
clone size: once
CDR3 DNA: TGTGCCATCACCGAAGACAGGGACGGATATGGCTACACCTTC
CDR3 protein: CAITEDRDGYGYTF

D gene: TRBD2
V gene: TRBV14
J gene: TRBJ2-2
clone size: once
CDR3 DNA: TGTGCCAGCAGTTCTTTAGCGGGGGGGCGCACCGGGGAGCTGTTTTTT
CDR3 protein: CASSSLAGGRTGELFF